The source of this T cell receptor (beta chain) is a study of somatic mutations in cytotoxic T cells in rheumatoid arthritis. As for the study in general: The flow sorting of some V beta antibody-stained T-cell populations reached nearly 100% purity, and the sorted populations included V beta1+ cells sequenced for TCRB.

Of the blood donors acting as healthy controls, about 57% were female, and their median age was 56 years (range roughly 20-80). Sequencing was performed with immunoSEQ multiplex PCR; in TCRdb, only in-frame clones are kept and a portion is missing. The sample consists of under 25,000 clones, about 86% of them appearing once. The CDR3 consists of 17 residues. In germline, CDR1 is MNHEY, CDR2 SMNVEV (reference sequence). V was trimmed by 5 bases and J by 4 bases, leaving 21 bases between them. This receptor was obtained from a man aged 35 to 55 in good health. Sequencing was carried out using CD8+ T cells sorted from blood. The chain is built from TRBV27 and TRBJ2-1, with a possible D match to TRBD2 (5 bases). The DNA of the CDR3 is TGTGCCAGCAGTACAAGGACGGCGGGCACAGCTTACAATGAGCAGTTCTTC. It translates to CASSTRTAGTAYNEQFF.